Each of the 5 T cell receptor beta chains below was sequenced from the same sample in a study of breast tumors, draining lymph nodes, adjacent tissues. Using its own MiXCR run on the multiplex PCR reads, TCRdb lists one record per CDR3 protein. The table lists about 14,000 distinct CDR3 sequences, less than 70% of them singletons. Sequencing was done on a sample of tumor-adjacent breast tissue. Receptors were obtained from a female donor with breast cancer. Some clones in this sample may be carry-over from other donors' samples.

At least ten counts were recorded for this clonotype. The rearrangement uses TRBV4-2 and TRBJ2-1; TRBD2 aligns across 10 bases. Germline loops: CDR1 LGHNA, CDR2 YNFKEQ. The V gene end was trimmed by 1 base and the J gene end by 2 bases; junction bases not matched to a gene: 2. The CDR3 runs 16 residues. The chain's CDR3 is CASSQASGGAYNEQFF. The CDR3 DNA reads TGTGCCAGCAGCCAAGCCAGCGGGGGGGCCTACAATGAGCAGTTCTTC.

V usage is TRBV24-1 and J usage is TRBJ1-2; no definite D call. The CDR3 sequence is 13 residues long. Germline V gene lookup returns CDR1 KGHDR and CDR2 SFDVKD. The V end lost 6 bases, the J end lost 2 bases, and 9 bases lay between the germline ends. In DNA, the CDR3 is TGTGCCACCAGTCAAACGGGGAACTATGGCTACACCTTC. It codes for CATSQTGNYGYTF.

This chain uses TRBV10-2 with TRBJ2-3, with 8 bases fitting TRBD2. CDR1 and CDR2 from the germline V gene are WSHSY and SAAADI. The CDR3 contains 15 residues. Trimming at V came to 0 bases and at J to 6 bases, leaving 5 bases not matched to a gene. The CDR3 is CASSESSAGGDTQYF. The CDR3 region has the DNA TGCGCCAGCAGTGAGTCTTCTGCGGGAGGTGATACGCAGTATTTT.

Concerning this clonotype itself: Mismatch with germline at one junction end may stem from a read error. The rearrangement links TRBV20-1 to TRBJ2-7; 11 positions agree with TRBD2. Per germline, CDR1 DFQATT and CDR2 SNEGSKA (reference sequence). The CDR3 has 11 residues. DNA for the CDR3: TGCAGCGCTAGCGGGAGGAGAGAGCAGTACTTC. It codes for CSASGRREQYF.

There are many counts of this clonotype. A much larger clone sits a single nucleotide away, making a read error possible. The chain carries TRBV20-1 and TRBJ2-5; TRBD1 aligns across 7 bases. There are 16 residues in the CDR3. V dropped 3 bases and J dropped 5; count of bases not matched to a gene: 15. Germline CDR1 and CDR2: DFQATT and SNEGSKA (reference sequence). For the CDR3, the DNA is TGCAGTGCTAGTGGATGGGGAACAGGGGCCGTTGAGACCCAGTACTTC. It yields the protein CSASGWGTGAVETQYF.